The 9 T cell receptor beta chains below were found in one sample sequenced in a study of post-analysis software for immune sequencing data. General study points: Five TRBV segments were significantly more frequent in patients than in controls. TRBV5-6, TRBV5-1 and TRBV20-1 were among these segments.

Unique molecular identifiers tagged the TCR beta cDNA libraries. TCRdb reanalysed the PCR reads using MiXCR and keeps one entry per CDR3 protein. This sample has more than 450,000 distinct CDR3 sequences, with 34% found just once. For these receptors, no antigen is known. The specimen sequenced was blood. These receptors were collected from a girl aged 2 to 17 with multiple sclerosis.

This clonotype has more than one count but fewer than ten. This chain uses TRBV6-5 with TRBJ1-2; D is ambiguous. Trimming took off 2 bases at V and 5 bases at J, with 12 bases between the two ends. Germline CDR1 is MNHEY and CDR2 is SVGAGI. This CDR3 spans 14 amino acids. For the CDR3, the DNA is TGTGCCAGCAGTTACAGGGAAGGAAGTTATGGCTACACCTTC. Translation: CASSYREGSYGYTF.

The chain is built from TRBV29-1 and TRBJ2-5, with 12 bases identical to TRBD2. V gave up 5 bases and J gave up 2 bases; unmatched junction bases: 12. CDR1 and CDR2 from the germline V gene are SQVTM and ANQGSEA. This CDR3 comprises 17 residues. As DNA, the CDR3 is TGCAGCGTTCGGACTAGCGGGGTTTTAAGGGCACAAGAGACCCAGTACTTC. Its protein product is CSVRTSGVLRAQETQYF. Together with reference TRBV29-1 and TRBJ2-5, the CDR3 gives the full variable domain: SAVISQKPSRDICQRGTSLTIQCQVDSQVTMMFWYRQQPGQSLTLIATANQGSEATYESGFVIDKFPISRPNLTFSTLTVSNMSPEDSSIYLCSVRTSGVLRAQETQYFGPGTRLLVL.

This clonotype was counted only a few times. The chain combines TRBV12-3 or TRBV12-4 with TRBJ2-3; 8 bases align to TRBD2. The CDR3 contains 13 residues. Trimming took 4 bases from V and 6 from J; bases not matched to a gene: 3. CDR3 sequence reads: CASSSASGDTQYF. The CDR3 bases are TGTGCCAGCAGTTCCGCTAGCGGGGATACGCAGTATTTT.

This clonotype has just a few counts. This chain links TRBV29-1 with TRBJ1-2; 11 bases are shared with TRBD1. The V gene end was trimmed by 0 bases and the J gene end by 8 bases; junction bases not matched to a gene: 11. CDR3 length: 16 amino acids. CDR1 and CDR2 from the germline V gene are SQVTM and ANQGSEA. CDR3 loop: CSVEDKVRTGGAGYTF. Written as DNA, the CDR3 is TGCAGCGTTGAAGATAAGGTTAGGACAGGGGGCGCGGGCTACACCTTC.

The chain links TRBV12-3 or TRBV12-4 to TRBJ2-3, with D perhaps being TRBD1 or TRBD2 (5 bases each). There are 17 residues in the CDR3. V lost 3 bases, J lost 6 bases, and 22 bases lay in between. This CDR3 reads CASSLGTPSSYQDTQYF. CDR3 DNA: TGTGCCAGCAGTTTGGGGACCCCCTCATCTTACCAGGATACGCAGTATTTT.

This clonotype was seen a few times. The V and J genes are TRBV11-2 and TRBJ2-7, with D unclear. Germline-derived CDR1 and CDR2 are SGHAT and FQNNGV. The CDR3 length is 16 residues. V was clipped by 2 bases and J by 0 bases, with 14 bases between them. The CDR3 protein is CASSLNGLGSSYEQYF. The CDR3 nucleotides are TGTGCCAGCAGCTTAAACGGTTTGGGTAGCTCCTACGAGCAGTACTTC.

This clonotype was recorded a few times. The rearrangement uses TRBV2 and TRBJ1-2; D unresolved. This CDR3 contains 14 residues. The germline V gene has CDR1 SNHLY and CDR2 FYNNEI. Trimming left V 7 bases short and J 2 bases short, with 14 bases between. For the CDR3, the DNA is TGTGCCAGCAAGAAAGGCCTTTCCAACTATGGCTACACCTTC. Translated, it gives CASKKGLSNYGYTF.

This clonotype was counted a few times. CDR3 sequence reads: CASSLVSGLQETQYF. DNA of the CDR3: TGTGCCAGCAGCTTAGTGTCCGGACTCCAGGAGACCCAGTACTTC. The rearrangement uses TRBV7-9 and TRBJ2-5; D perhaps matches TRBD2 (5 bases). The germline V and J ends were trimmed by 1 base and 5 bases, with 14 bases remaining between them. The length of the CDR3 is 15 residues. Germline V lookup: CDR1 SEHNR, CDR2 FQNEAQ (reference sequence).

V gene TRBV20-1 combines with J gene TRBJ1-5, with 7 bases fitting TRBD1. Unmatched junction bases numbered 3, after V lost 5 bases and J lost 5 bases. Germline V CDR1 and CDR2: DFQATT, SNEGSKA (reference sequence). The CDR3 spans 12 residues. CDR3 in amino acids: CSAHTGDQPQHF. The CDR3 nucleotides read TGCAGTGCTCATACAGGGGATCAGCCCCAGCATTTT.